Described below is a single T cell receptor (beta chain) sequence and its context. The antigen remains undetermined. The sample contains more than one DNA sequence encoding this CDR3. CD45RO-negative, CCR7-positively selected cells formed the naive CD8 fraction, excluding terminally differentiated effector memory CD45RA+ cells. This sample is part of a study of shared clonotypes between healthy human individuals. Study in general: Researchers assigned three CD4 naive, three CD4 memory, two CD8 naive and one CD8 memory plate to each donor. Whole-study findings and limits: A handful of donors showed sharing of approximately 5% of naive CD4 clonotypes. Blood was the only sampled material, and tissue repertoires likely differ. Relative to their counterparts shared across all four donors, non-shared clonotypes exhibited diminished generation probabilities.

Some clones are missing from TCRdb's copy, which holds only in-frame ones; the method was immunoSEQ multiplex PCR. This table has 500,000 to 700,000 clones, 85% to 95% appearing once. Trimming took off 3 bases at V and 6 bases at J, with 9 bases between the two ends. Germline assignment: CDR1 SEHNR and CDR2 FQNEAQ (reference sequence). This CDR3 spans 13 amino acids. The sample consisted of naive CD8+ T cells sorted from blood. The chain combines TRBV7-9 with TRBJ2-1; the D is unclear. The sequence was collected from a woman aged 25 to 45 in good health. The CDR3: CASSLESRNEQFF. The DNA for the CDR3 is TGTGCCAGCAGCTTGGAGAGCCGCAATGAGCAGTTCTTC.